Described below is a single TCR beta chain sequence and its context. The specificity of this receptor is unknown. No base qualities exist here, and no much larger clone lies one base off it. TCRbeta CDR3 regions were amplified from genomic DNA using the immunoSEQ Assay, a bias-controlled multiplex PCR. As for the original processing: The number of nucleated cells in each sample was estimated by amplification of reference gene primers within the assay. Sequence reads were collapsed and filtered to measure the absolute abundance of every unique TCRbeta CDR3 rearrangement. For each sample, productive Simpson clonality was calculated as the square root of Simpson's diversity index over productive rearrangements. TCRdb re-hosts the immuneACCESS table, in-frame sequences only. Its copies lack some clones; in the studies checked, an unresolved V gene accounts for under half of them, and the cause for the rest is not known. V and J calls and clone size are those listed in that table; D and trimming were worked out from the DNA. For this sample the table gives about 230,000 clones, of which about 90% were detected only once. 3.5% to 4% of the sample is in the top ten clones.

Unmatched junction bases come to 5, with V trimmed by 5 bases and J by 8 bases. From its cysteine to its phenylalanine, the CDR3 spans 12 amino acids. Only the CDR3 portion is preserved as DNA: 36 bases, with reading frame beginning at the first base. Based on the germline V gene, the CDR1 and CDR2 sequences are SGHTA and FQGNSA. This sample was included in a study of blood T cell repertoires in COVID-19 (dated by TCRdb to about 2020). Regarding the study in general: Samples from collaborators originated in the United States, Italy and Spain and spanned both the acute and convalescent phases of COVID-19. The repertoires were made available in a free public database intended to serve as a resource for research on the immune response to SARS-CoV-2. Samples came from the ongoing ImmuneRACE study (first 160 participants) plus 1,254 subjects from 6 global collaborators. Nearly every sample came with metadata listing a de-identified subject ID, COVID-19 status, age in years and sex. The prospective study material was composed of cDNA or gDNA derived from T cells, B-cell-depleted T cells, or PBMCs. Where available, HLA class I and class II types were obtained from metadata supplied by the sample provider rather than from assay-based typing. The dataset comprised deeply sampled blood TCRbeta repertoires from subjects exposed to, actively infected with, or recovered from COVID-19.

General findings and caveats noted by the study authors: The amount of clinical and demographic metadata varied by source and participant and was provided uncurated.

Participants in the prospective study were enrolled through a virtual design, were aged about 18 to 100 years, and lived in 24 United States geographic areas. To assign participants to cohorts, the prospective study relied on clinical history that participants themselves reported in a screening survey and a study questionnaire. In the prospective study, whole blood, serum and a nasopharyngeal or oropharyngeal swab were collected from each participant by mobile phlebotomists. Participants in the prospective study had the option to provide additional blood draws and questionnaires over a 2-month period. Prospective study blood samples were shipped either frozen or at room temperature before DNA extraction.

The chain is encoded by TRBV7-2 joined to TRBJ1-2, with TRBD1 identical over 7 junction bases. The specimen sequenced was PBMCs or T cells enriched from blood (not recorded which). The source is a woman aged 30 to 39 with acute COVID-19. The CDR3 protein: CASSTRGGGYTF. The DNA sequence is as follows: TGTGCCAGCAGCACTCGAGGGGGCGGCTACACCTTC.